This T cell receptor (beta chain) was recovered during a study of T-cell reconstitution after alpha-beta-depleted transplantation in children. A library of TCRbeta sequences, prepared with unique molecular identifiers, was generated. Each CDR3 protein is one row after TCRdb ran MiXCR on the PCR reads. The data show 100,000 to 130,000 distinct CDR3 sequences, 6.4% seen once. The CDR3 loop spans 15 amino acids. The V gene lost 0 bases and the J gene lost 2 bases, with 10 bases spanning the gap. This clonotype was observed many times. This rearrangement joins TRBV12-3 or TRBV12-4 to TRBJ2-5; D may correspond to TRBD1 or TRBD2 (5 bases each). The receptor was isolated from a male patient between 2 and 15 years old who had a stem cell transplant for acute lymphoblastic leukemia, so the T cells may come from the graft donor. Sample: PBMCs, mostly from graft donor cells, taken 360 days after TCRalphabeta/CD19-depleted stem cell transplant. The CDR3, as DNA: TGTGCCAGCAGTTTAGCTCCGGGACGGCAAGAGACCCAGTACTTC. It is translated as CASSLAPGRQETQYF.